This TCR beta chain was documented in a study of T cell changes during pregnancy in multiple sclerosis (dated by TCRdb to about 2019). Context from the whole study: The study looked at changes in the T cell repertoire across pregnancy in women with multiple sclerosis.

Library preparation used the immunoSEQ multiplex PCR assay. The source is immuneACCESS, and TCRdb retained only in-frame sequences with V and J called. Part of the clones is not carried over; for the studies checked, unresolved V genes explain less than half of this, and the remainder is unexplained. A total of around 39,000 clones appear in this sample, 80% to 90% of them only once. The ten largest clones take up 1.2% of the sample. As concerns this clone: No antigen is known for it. One base away there is no much larger clone; base qualities are not given.

Sequenced here: CD4+ T cells from peripheral blood mononuclear cells, sampled before pregnancy. This clonotype was sampled from a female donor with multiple sclerosis, enrolled in a pregnancy study.

The nucleotides read TGTGCCAGCAGCCATAATGAAAAACTGTTTTTT. Its product reads: CASSHNEKLFF. The chain is made from TRBV11-2 and TRBJ1-4; too little of a D gene remains to name it. The CDR3 runs 11 residues from the cysteine to the phenylalanine. The only DNA kept is the CDR3, 33 bases in frame from the first base. Per the germline V gene, SGHAT is the CDR1 and FQNNGV is the CDR2. Trimming removed 5 bases from V and 4 bases from J, leaving 2 bases between the germline ends.